In its sample, the clone carrying this T cell receptor beta chain ranks as medium-sized (0.01 to 0.1%). Germline V gene lookup returns CDR1 MNHEY and CDR2 SMNVEV (reference sequence). This CDR3 comprises 14 residues. Trimming removed 8 bases at V and 1 base at J, with 14 bases between. The sample comes from a study of early T cells in non-severe SARS-CoV-2 infection. MiXCR, run by TCRdb on the 5' RACE reads, gives a single entry per CDR3 protein. Of some 25,000 distinct CDR3 sequences detected, around 5.8% appear once; the ten largest clones hold less than 3%. This TCR was sampled from an adult who was a healthcare worker with PCR-confirmed SARS-CoV-2 infection or an uninfected control (not recorded which). This rearrangement joins TRBV27 to TRBJ1-2; D perhaps matches TRBD1 (6 bases). Sequencing used whole blood. CDR3: CASSRQALNYGYTF. The CDR3 DNA reads as TGTGCCAGCTCGCGACAGGCTCTTAACTATGGCTACACCTTC.